This is a list of T cell receptor beta chains from one sample in a study of radiation and T cells in renal cell carcinoma. Data came from immunoSEQ multiplex PCR; TCRdb stores just in-frame clones and leaves some out. The data hold about 130,000 clones, with approximately 90% observed a single time. The sequences come from blood, collected from a patient whose treatment included radiotherapy and nephrectomy. All receptors derive from a woman aged 70-85 years with renal cell carcinoma. Each CDR3 is given with its conserved first and last residue.

v_gene: TRBV28; j_gene: TRBJ2-7; CDR3aa: CASSSPDERKQYF
v_gene: TRBV5-4; j_gene: TRBJ2-1; CDR3aa: CASSLSAGWENEQFF
v_gene: TRBV27; j_gene: TRBJ1-6; CDR3aa: CASRVGGVNNSPLHF
v_gene: TRBV5-1; j_gene: TRBJ2-5; CDR3aa: CASSLEAGQETQYF
v_gene: TRBV7-9; j_gene: TRBJ2-7; CDR3aa: CASSRGQGKTYEQYF
v_gene: TRBV2; j_gene: TRBJ2-1; CDR3aa: CATRGSGNEQFF
v_gene: TRBV5-4; j_gene: TRBJ1-1; CDR3aa: CASSFAGTEAFF
v_gene: TRBV18; j_gene: TRBJ2-2; CDR3aa: CASSRVTAGNTGELFF
v_gene: TRBV18; j_gene: TRBJ1-4; CDR3aa: CASSPLGPGTDEKLFF
v_gene: TRBV6-6; j_gene: TRBJ2-7; CDR3aa: CASRRGDVYYEQYF
v_gene: TRBV9; j_gene: TRBJ2-3; CDR3aa: CASSVAVTSSTDTQYF
v_gene: TRBV30; j_gene: TRBJ1-1; CDR3aa: CAWTPGVNTEAFF
v_gene: TRBV25-1; j_gene: TRBJ1-3; CDR3aa: CASQSGSGNTIYF
v_gene: TRBV5-1; j_gene: TRBJ1-2; CDR3aa: CASSLGPTNYGYTF
v_gene: TRBV28; j_gene: TRBJ2-1; CDR3aa: CASTEQGARTYNEQFF
v_gene: TRBV29-1; j_gene: TRBJ2-5; CDR3aa: CSVETQVQETQYF
v_gene: TRBV4-3; j_gene: TRBJ2-4; CDR3aa: CASSQDRLVHIQYF
v_gene: TRBV4-1; j_gene: TRBJ1-2; CDR3aa: CASSQSYTF
v_gene: TRBV4-3; j_gene: TRBJ1-1; CDR3aa: CASSLGPNTEAFF
v_gene: TRBV7-2; j_gene: TRBJ1-1; CDR3aa: CASSRDSLGTEAFF
v_gene: TRBV19; j_gene: TRBJ1-6; CDR3aa: CASSIRGTGDSPLHF
v_gene: TRBV6-5; j_gene: TRBJ2-7; CDR3aa: CATRRASDYEQYF
v_gene: TRBV7-8; j_gene: TRBJ1-1; CDR3aa: CASSIAPARPEAFF
v_gene: TRBV11-2; j_gene: TRBJ2-7; CDR3aa: CASSLVGGRGPEQYF